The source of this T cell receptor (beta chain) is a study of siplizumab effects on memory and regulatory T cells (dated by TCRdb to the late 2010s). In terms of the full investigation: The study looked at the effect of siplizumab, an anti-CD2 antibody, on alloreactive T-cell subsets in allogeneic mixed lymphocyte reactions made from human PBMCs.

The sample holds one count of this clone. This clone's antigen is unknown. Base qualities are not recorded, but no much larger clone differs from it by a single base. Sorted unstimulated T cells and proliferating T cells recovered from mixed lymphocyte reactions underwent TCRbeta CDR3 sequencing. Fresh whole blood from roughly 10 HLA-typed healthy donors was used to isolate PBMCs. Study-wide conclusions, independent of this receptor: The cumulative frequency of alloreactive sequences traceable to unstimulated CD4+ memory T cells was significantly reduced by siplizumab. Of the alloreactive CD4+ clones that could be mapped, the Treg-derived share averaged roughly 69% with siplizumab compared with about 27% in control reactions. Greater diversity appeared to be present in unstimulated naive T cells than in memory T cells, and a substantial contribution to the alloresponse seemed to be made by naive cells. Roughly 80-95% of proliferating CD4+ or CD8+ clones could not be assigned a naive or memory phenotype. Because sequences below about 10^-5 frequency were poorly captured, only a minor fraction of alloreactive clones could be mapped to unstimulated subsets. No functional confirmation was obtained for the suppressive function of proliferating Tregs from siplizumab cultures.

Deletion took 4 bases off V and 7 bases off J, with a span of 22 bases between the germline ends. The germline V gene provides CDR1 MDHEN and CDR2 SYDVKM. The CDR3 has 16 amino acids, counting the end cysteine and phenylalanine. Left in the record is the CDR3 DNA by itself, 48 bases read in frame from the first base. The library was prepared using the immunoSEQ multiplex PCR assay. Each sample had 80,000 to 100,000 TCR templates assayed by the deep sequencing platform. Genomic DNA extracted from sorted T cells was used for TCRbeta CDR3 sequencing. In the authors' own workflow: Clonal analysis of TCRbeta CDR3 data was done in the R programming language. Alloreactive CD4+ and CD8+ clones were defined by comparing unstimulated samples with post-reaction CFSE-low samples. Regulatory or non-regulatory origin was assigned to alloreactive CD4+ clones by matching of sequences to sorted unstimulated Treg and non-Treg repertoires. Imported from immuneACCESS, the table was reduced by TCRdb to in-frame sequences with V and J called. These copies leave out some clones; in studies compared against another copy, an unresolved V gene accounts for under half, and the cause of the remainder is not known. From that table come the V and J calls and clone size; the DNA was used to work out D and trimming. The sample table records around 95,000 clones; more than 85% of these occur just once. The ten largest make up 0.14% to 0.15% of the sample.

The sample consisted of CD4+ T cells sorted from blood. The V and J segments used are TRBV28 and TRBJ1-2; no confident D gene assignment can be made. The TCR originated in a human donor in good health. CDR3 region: CASSSGPLRVAAGYTF. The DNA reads TGTGCCAGCAGTTCTGGACCCCTTCGGGTGGCGGCTGGCTACACCTTC.